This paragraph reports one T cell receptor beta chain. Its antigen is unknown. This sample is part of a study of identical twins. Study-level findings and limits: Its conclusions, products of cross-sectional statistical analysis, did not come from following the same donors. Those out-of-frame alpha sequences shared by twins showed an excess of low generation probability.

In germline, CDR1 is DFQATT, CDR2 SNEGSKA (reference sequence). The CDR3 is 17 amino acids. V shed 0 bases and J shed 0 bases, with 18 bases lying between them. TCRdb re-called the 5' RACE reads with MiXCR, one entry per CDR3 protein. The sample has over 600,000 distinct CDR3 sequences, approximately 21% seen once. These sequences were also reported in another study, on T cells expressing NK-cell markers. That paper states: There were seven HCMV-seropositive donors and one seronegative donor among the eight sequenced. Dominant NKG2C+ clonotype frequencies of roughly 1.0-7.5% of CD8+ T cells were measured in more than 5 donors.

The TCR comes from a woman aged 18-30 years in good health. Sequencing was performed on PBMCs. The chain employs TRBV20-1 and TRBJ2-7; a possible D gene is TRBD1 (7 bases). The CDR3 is CSARDSTGAGGSYEQYF. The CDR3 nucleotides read TGCAGTGCTAGAGATTCAACGGGGGCAGGGGGCTCCTACGAGCAGTACTTC.